The rows below give T cell receptor beta chains drawn from one sample of a study of CD8+CD57+ T cells in acquired aplastic anemia. TCRdb reprocessed the reads via MiXCR and lists one record per CDR3 protein. The table shows a few hundred thousand distinct CDR3 sequences, with about 37% occurring only once. Sample: sorted CD4+, CD8+, or CD8+CD57+ T cells (not recorded which) from PBMCs. These receptors came from a human donor in good health, serving as a control. Each CDR3 is given with its conserved first and last residue. Fields, in order: clone size, D gene, V gene, J gene, CDR3 protein, CDR3 DNA. A D gene is named only where the DNA matches it firmly. Clone size is shown for a subset of rows, as once, few, many or a class of expanded clone.

abundance: -
d_gene: -
v_gene: TRBV20-1
j_gene: TRBJ1-6
CDR3aa: CSARERGLSSYNSPLHF
CDR3nt: TGCAGTGCTAGAGAGCGGGGGCTTAGCTCCTATAATTCACCCCTCCACTTT

abundance: many
d_gene: TRBD1
v_gene: TRBV6-1
j_gene: TRBJ2-7
CDR3aa: CASSQPGQGKNEQYF
CDR3nt: TGTGCCAGCAGTCAACCGGGACAGGGGAAAAACGAGCAGTACTTC

abundance: -
d_gene: TRBD1
v_gene: TRBV15
j_gene: TRBJ1-2
CDR3aa: CATSRGQGAGGYTF
CDR3nt: TGTGCCACCAGCAGAGGACAGGGGGCCGGGGGCTACACCTTC

abundance: -
d_gene: -
v_gene: TRBV11-2
j_gene: TRBJ2-3
CDR3aa: CASSWAGARRDTQYF
CDR3nt: TGTGCCAGCAGTTGGGCTGGGGCTAGGCGGGATACGCAGTATTTT

abundance: many
d_gene: -
v_gene: TRBV19
j_gene: TRBJ1-2
CDR3aa: CASSIDQTAYGYTF
CDR3nt: TGTGCCAGTAGTATAGATCAAACGGCCTATGGCTACACCTTC

abundance: -
d_gene: -
v_gene: TRBV11-2
j_gene: TRBJ2-6
CDR3aa: CACSSPTDSGANVLTF
CDR3nt: TGTGCCTGCAGCTCGCCGACAGACTCTGGGGCCAACGTCCTGACTTTC

abundance: -
d_gene: TRBD2
v_gene: TRBV2
j_gene: TRBJ2-1
CDR3aa: CASSPSGISNEQFF
CDR3nt: TGTGCCAGCAGCCCGAGCGGGATAAGCAATGAGCAGTTCTTC

abundance: -
d_gene: -
v_gene: TRBV2
j_gene: TRBJ1-1
CDR3aa: CASSGQRDGKAFF
CDR3nt: TGTGCCAGCAGTGGACAAAGGGACGGTAAAGCTTTCTTT

abundance: -
d_gene: -
v_gene: TRBV2
j_gene: TRBJ2-7
CDR3aa: CASRQEAYEQYF
CDR3nt: TGTGCCAGCCGCCAGGAGGCCTACGAGCAGTACTTC

abundance: few
d_gene: TRBD2
v_gene: TRBV7-9
j_gene: TRBJ2-2
CDR3aa: CASSARTSGGTGELFF
CDR3nt: TGTGCCAGCAGCGCCCGGACTAGCGGGGGCACCGGGGAGCTGTTTTTT

abundance: many
d_gene: TRBD1
v_gene: TRBV20-1
j_gene: TRBJ1-4
CDR3aa: CSARDRTGSNEKLFF
CDR3nt: TGCAGTGCTAGAGACCGGACAGGGTCGAATGAAAAACTGTTTTTT

abundance: many
d_gene: -
v_gene: TRBV5-4
j_gene: TRBJ1-5
CDR3aa: CASSPIPGETQHF
CDR3nt: TGTGCCAGCAGCCCAATTCCTGGTGAGACCCAGCATTTT

abundance: many
d_gene: TRBD1
v_gene: TRBV25-1
j_gene: TRBJ1-4
CDR3aa: CASRDPGTAGEKLFF
CDR3nt: TGTGCCAGCAGAGACCCCGGGACAGCGGGTGAAAAACTGTTTTTT

abundance: -
d_gene: -
v_gene: TRBV7-2
j_gene: TRBJ2-2
CDR3aa: CASSAGTGGELFF
CDR3nt: TGTGCCAGCAGCGCCGGGACGGGCGGGGAGCTGTTTTTT

abundance: many
d_gene: TRBD1
v_gene: TRBV2
j_gene: TRBJ1-3
CDR3aa: CASSRGDRSSGNTIYF
CDR3nt: TGTGCCAGCAGTAGAGGGGACAGGTCATCTGGAAACACCATATATTTT

abundance: many
d_gene: -
v_gene: TRBV11-2
j_gene: TRBJ2-7
CDR3aa: CASSLDRYSGPLYYEQYF
CDR3nt: TGTGCCAGCAGCTTAGACCGTTACTCGGGCCCCCTATACTACGAGCAGTACTTC

abundance: -
d_gene: -
v_gene: TRBV6-5
j_gene: TRBJ2-7
CDR3aa: CASSYPTPGHYYEQYF
CDR3nt: TGTGCCAGCAGTTATCCTACCCCCGGACACTACTACGAGCAGTACTTC

abundance: -
d_gene: -
v_gene: TRBV19
j_gene: TRBJ1-2
CDR3aa: CASSMAGSGYGYTF
CDR3nt: TGTGCCAGTAGTATGGCGGGGAGCGGCTATGGCTACACCTTC

abundance: few
d_gene: -
v_gene: TRBV27
j_gene: TRBJ1-6
CDR3aa: CASSYRQAGNSPLHF
CDR3nt: TGTGCCAGCAGTTATCGACAGGCGGGAAATTCACCCCTCCACTTT

abundance: -
d_gene: -
v_gene: TRBV6-5
j_gene: TRBJ1-6
CDR3aa: CASSYLGNPHNSPLHF
CDR3nt: TGTGCCAGCAGTTACTTGGGGAACCCCCATAATTCACCCCTCCACTTT

abundance: -
d_gene: -
v_gene: TRBV12-3/TRBV12-4
j_gene: TRBJ2-7
CDR3aa: CASSLVSRGIAEQYF
CDR3nt: TGTGCCAGCAGTTTAGTGTCACGGGGTATAGCCGAGCAGTACTTC

abundance: many
d_gene: -
v_gene: TRBV7-2
j_gene: TRBJ2-7
CDR3aa: CASSLKLETLYEQYF
CDR3nt: TGTGCCAGCAGCCTCAAACTAGAAACTCTCTACGAGCAGTACTTC

abundance: many
d_gene: TRBD2
v_gene: TRBV20-1
j_gene: TRBJ2-1
CDR3aa: CSALVRLAEYNEQFF
CDR3nt: TGCAGTGCGTTAGTCAGACTAGCGGAGTACAATGAGCAGTTCTTC

abundance: many
d_gene: -
v_gene: TRBV25-1
j_gene: TRBJ2-5
CDR3aa: CASSVPGGEQETQYF
CDR3nt: TGTGCCAGCAGTGTCCCTGGCGGGGAGCAAGAGACCCAGTACTTC